This is a list of T cell receptor beta chains from one sample in a study of blood T cell repertoires in COVID-19. The assay was immunoSEQ multiplex PCR, and TCRdb's table has in-frame clones only and misses some. The table shows tens of thousands of clones, with approximately 80% occurring only once. Sequencing was performed on peripheral blood. These receptor sequences come from a woman in her seventies with acute or convalescent COVID-19. Each CDR3 is given with its conserved first and last residue. The order of the fields is clone size, D gene, V gene, J gene, CDR3 DNA, CDR3 protein. D genes are given only for firm matches. Expanded clones get a size class; other rows say once, few or many, or leave the size out.

>.|.|TRBV2|TRBJ1-3
TGTGCCAGCAGTACAGGGTACCCTGGAAACACCATATATTTT
CASSTGYPGNTIYF
>.|.|TRBV6-6|TRBJ1-1
TGTGCCAGCAGAAAATGGGACATCGCCTGGGAAGCTTTCTTT
CASRKWDIAWEAFF
>.|.|TRBV5-6|TRBJ1-2
TGTGCCAGCAGCTTGTACTTACTGGAGGGCGGCTACACCTTC
CASSLYLLEGGYTF
>.|TRBD1|TRBV6-5|TRBJ2-1
TGTGCCAGCAGTTACACCGGGACAGGGGGCCACAATGAGCAGTTCTTC
CASSYTGTGGHNEQFF
>few|.|TRBV28|TRBJ1-3
TGTGCCAGCAGTTTTGCAGGGTTCCATTTACGGGGAAACACCATATATTTT
CASSFAGFHLRGNTIYF
>.|.|TRBV24-1|TRBJ1-2
TGTGCCACCTCGGCGGGACCGCCCGGAGGCTACACCTTC
CATSAGPPGGYTF
>.|TRBD1|TRBV28|TRBJ1-1
TGTGCCAGCAGTTTATTGACAGGGGGGCACACTGAAGCTTTCTTT
CASSLLTGGHTEAFF
>once|.|TRBV5-1|TRBJ1-3
TGCGCCAGCAGCCTAGAGGATGGCTCTGGAAACACCATATATTTT
CASSLEDGSGNTIYF
>.|TRBD2|TRBV27|TRBJ2-7
TGTGCCAGCAGTTTATCTTGGACTAGCGGGAACGAGCAGTACTTC
CASSLSWTSGNEQYF
>.|TRBD1|TRBV5-1|TRBJ1-5
TGCGCCAGCAGCTTGGTAGGACAGGGGAAGTTTCAGCCCCAGCATTTT
CASSLVGQGKFQPQHF
>.|TRBD2|TRBV28|TRBJ2-2
TGTGCCAGCATCACCGGCGGGCGGGAGATAGTTCACGGGGAGCTGTTTTTT
CASITGGREIVHGELFF
>.|TRBD2|TRBV28|TRBJ2-7
TGTGCCAGCAGCGAGACCCTAGCGGGAGTCGACGAGCAGTACTTC
CASSETLAGVDEQYF
>.|TRBD1|TRBV28|TRBJ1-2
TGTGCCAGCAGCGACTCAAAGACAGGGCAAGTTAACTATGGCTACACCTTC
CASSDSKTGQVNYGYTF
>.|.|TRBV5-1|TRBJ1-5
TGCGCCAGCAGCCCCCTAGCCCAGGTCCGCAATCAGCCCCAGCATTTT
CASSPLAQVRNQPQHF
>.|TRBD1|TRBV2|TRBJ2-2
TGTGCCAGCAGTACTACAGGGGTAGGAACCGGGGAGCTGTTTTTT
CASSTTGVGTGELFF
>few|.|TRBV11-2|TRBJ1-2
TGTGCCAGCAGCAAATATAACCGAATCCAGGGTGGGGGCTACACCTTC
CASSKYNRIQGGGYTF
>.|TRBD2|TRBV20-1|TRBJ2-2
TGCAGTGCTAGTAAACTAGCGGGACCCAACACCGGGGAGCTGTTTTTT
CSASKLAGPNTGELFF
>.|TRBD2|TRBV18|TRBJ2-3
TGTGCCAGCTCACCAGGACTAGCGGGAGGGAAAGATACGCAGTATTTT
CASSPGLAGGKDTQYF
>few|.|TRBV7-8|TRBJ2-7
TGTGCCAGCAGCTTACAGAACTCCTACGAGCAGTACTTC
CASSLQNSYEQYF
>.|.|TRBV7-5|TRBJ1-2
TGTGCCAGAAGCCCAGACAGGGGAAGTTTGGGCTACACCTTC
CARSPDRGSLGYTF
>once|.|TRBV5-1|TRBJ2-5
TGCGCCAGCAGCGGCGGGACTCTAGTAGAGACCCAGTACTTC
CASSGGTLVETQYF
>.|TRBD2|TRBV28|TRBJ2-1
TGTGCCAGCAGTTCCCTCGGGGGGGACAATGAGCAGTTCTTC
CASSSLGGDNEQFF
>.|TRBD2|TRBV19|TRBJ2-7
TGTGCCAGCTCTAGCGGGAGGGCCCACGAGCAGTACTTC
CASSSGRAHEQYF
>.|.|TRBV19|TRBJ1-5
TGTGCCAGTAGACCAACCACAGGTGGGGCCGGTCAGCCCCAGCATTTT
CASRPTTGGAGQPQHF
>once|.|TRBV5-1|TRBJ1-1
TGCGCCAGCAGCGGGCCCGGGGTTAGAATGAACACTGAAGCTTTCTTT
CASSGPGVRMNTEAFF
>.|.|TRBV10-1|TRBJ2-1
TGCGCCAGCAGTGAGTCGCCAGCGGGCCGCTACAATGAGCAGTTCTTC
CASSESPAGRYNEQFF
>.|.|TRBV2|TRBJ1-5
TGTGCCAGCAGTCAGGGCCGGTATCAGCCCCAGCATTTT
CASSQGRYQPQHF
>.|.|TRBV7-8|TRBJ1-6
TGTGCCAGCAGCCCTCGGGCAGGGAATTCACCCCTCCACTTT
CASSPRAGNSPLHF
>once|.|TRBV2|TRBJ1-1
TGTGCCAGCATGAGGGCAGGCGGGGACACTGAAGCTTTCTTT
CASMRAGGDTEAFF
>.|.|TRBV7-6|TRBJ1-1
TGTGCCAGCAGCTTCCGGGAGGGGAACACTGAAGCTTTCTTT
CASSFREGNTEAFF
>.|.|TRBV7-6|TRBJ2-2
TGTGCCAGCAGCTCGCGACTGCACGCGAACACCGGGGAGCTGTTTTTT
CASSSRLHANTGELFF
>.|TRBD2|TRBV4-1|TRBJ2-1
TGCGCCAGCAGCCAAGATTGGCTAGCGGGTCAAGCTAGCAATGAGCAGTTCTTC
CASSQDWLAGQASNEQFF
>.|TRBD2|TRBV11-3|TRBJ2-1
TGTGCCAGCAGCTTAGGAAGACTAGCGGGAGGCAATGAGCAGTTCTTC
CASSLGRLAGGNEQFF
>few|TRBD2|TRBV18|TRBJ2-7
TGTGCCAGCTCACCAAGTGCTAGCGGTCACTACGAGCAGTACTTC
CASSPSASGHYEQYF
>.|.|TRBV6-2/TRBV6-3|TRBJ1-5
TGTGCCAGCAGTTACTCCAGTTATAGCAATCAGCCCCAGCATTTT
CASSYSSYSNQPQHF
>once|.|TRBV28|TRBJ2-7
TGTGCCAGCAGTACCGGACTCACCTACGAGCAGTACTTC
CASSTGLTYEQYF
>.|.|TRBV6-1|TRBJ1-5
TGTGCCAGCAGTTCGAGAGATCAGCCCCAGCATTTT
CASSSRDQPQHF
>.|.|TRBV19|TRBJ2-5
TGTGCCAGTAGTTCCCTGGGGAGTTGGGAGACCCAGTACTTC
CASSSLGSWETQYF
>.|.|TRBV5-8|TRBJ2-3
TGTGCCAGCAGCTTGTCGCCAGCGGTAGTAGGCACGCAGTATTTT
CASSLSPAVVGTQYF
>few|TRBD1|TRBV5-1|TRBJ1-4
TGCGCCAGCAGCCGGGACAGGGGGACTGAAAAACTGTTTTTT
CASSRDRGTEKLFF
>.|TRBD1|TRBV29-1|TRBJ1-1
TGCAGCGTGGCCCGACAGGGGGCTAGGAACACTGAAGCTTTCTTT
CSVARQGARNTEAFF
>.|TRBD1|TRBV30|TRBJ1-6
TGTGCCTGGAGTTTACCACAGGGGAATTCACCCCTCCACTTT
CAWSLPQGNSPLHF
>.|.|TRBV10-3|TRBJ2-1
TGTGCCATCAAGGGGACGGGAGTTTCCTACAATGAGCAGTTCTTC
CAIKGTGVSYNEQFF
>once|.|TRBV28|TRBJ1-2
TGTGCCAGCAGTTACAGGGTGGGAGGCTACACCTTC
CASSYRVGGYTF
>.|TRBD1|TRBV28|TRBJ1-1
TGTGCCAGCAGTTCGCCAGGGGGAGCGCACACTGAAGCTTTCTTT
CASSSPGGAHTEAFF
>.|.|TRBV27|TRBJ2-3
TGTGCCAGCAGTTTGGGCAGGGCGGTTATCACAGATACGCAGTATTTT
CASSLGRAVITDTQYF
>.|.|TRBV5-6|TRBJ1-2
TGTGCCAGCAGCTTGGGGGTGACAGTTAACTATGGCTACACCTTC
CASSLGVTVNYGYTF
>.|.|TRBV12-3/TRBV12-4|TRBJ2-5
TGTGCCAGCAGTTCGAGGGGGAAAGAGACCCAGTACTTC
CASSSRGKETQYF
>few|.|TRBV13|TRBJ2-1
TGTGCCAGCAGCCCGGGACTGCGCGATGAGCAGTTCTTC
CASSPGLRDEQFF
>.|TRBD1|TRBV29-1|TRBJ2-2
TGCAGCGGGGGACAGGATTCGGCGGGGGAGCTGTTTTTT
CSGGQDSAGELFF
>.|.|TRBV18|TRBJ1-5
TGTGCCAGCTCCCCTCGAACTTATCAGCCCCAGCATTTT
CASSPRTYQPQHF
>.|.|TRBV6-1|TRBJ2-7
TGTGCCAGCAGTTATTTAATCCAGTTCTACGAGCAGTACTTC
CASSYLIQFYEQYF
>few|.|TRBV27|TRBJ1-2
TGTGCCAGCAGGGGAGTAGAATTTGGCTACACCTTC
CASRGVEFGYTF
>.|TRBD1|TRBV5-1|TRBJ1-4
TGCGCCAGCAGCATTGGACAGGGGTTGAGTGAAAAACTGTTTTTT
CASSIGQGLSEKLFF
>.|.|TRBV3-1/TRBV3-2|TRBJ1-1
TGTGCCAGCAGCCCCCCCGATAGGCGCGGCACTGAAGCTTTCTTT
CASSPPDRRGTEAFF